Below are 15 T cell receptor beta chains sequenced from a single sample in a study of T cells in Graves' hyperthyroidism and ophthalmopathy. TCR beta CDR3 regions were amplified from RNA. An initial round of RT-PCR targeting the TCR CDR3 relied on the HTBI primer set. MiXCR was run by TCRdb on the multiplex PCR reads, yielding one entry per CDR3 protein. This table holds 500,000 or so distinct CDR3 sequences, 15% to 20% found once. The sample taken for sequencing was blood. Receptors were obtained from a woman in her thirties with Graves' ophthalmopathy.

V and J are TRBV5-1 and TRBJ2-3, with D maybe TRBD2 (5 bases). Trimming shortened V by 5 bases and J by 11 bases, and 12 bases separated the two germline ends. From germline, CDR1 is SGHRS and CDR2 YFSETQ. The CDR3 loop spans 11 amino acids. In DNA, the CDR3 is TGCGCCAGCAGGACCGGGATGGGGCAGTATTTT. It encodes CASRTGMGQYF. The entire variable domain, with the rest obtained from reference TRBV5-1 and TRBJ2-3, is as follows: KAGVTQTPRYLIKTRGQQVTLSCSPISGHRSVSWYQQTPGQGLQFLFEYFSETQRNKGNFPGRFSGRQFSNSRSEMNVSTLELGDSALYLCASRTGMGQYFGPGTRLTVL.

Concerning this clonotype: This may arise from a read error, as a much more abundant clone is one base away. The V call is TRBV20-1, the J call TRBJ2-1; perhaps TRBD2 as D (6 bases). The CDR3 contains 15 residues. CDR1 is DFQATT and CDR2 is SNEGSKA in the germline V gene (reference sequence). V was trimmed by 1 base and J by 5 bases, leaving 15 bases between them. The CDR3 loop is CSARGHGRVNNEQFF. The CDR3 DNA sequence: TGCAGTGCTAGAGGTCACGGGAGAGTTAACAATGAGCAGTTCTTC.

The chain recombines TRBV20-1 with TRBJ2-7, with TRBD2 identical over 9 bases. The CDR3 sequence is 13 residues long. The ends lost 1 base at V and 4 bases at J; junction bases unmatched: 2. Germline V CDR1 and CDR2: DFQATT, SNEGSKA (reference sequence). CDR3 in DNA: TGCAGTGCTAGAGGAAGCGGGAGGTACGAGCAGTACTTC. This encodes CSARGSGRYEQYF.

This clonotype showed up many times. The rearrangement joins TRBV25-1 to TRBJ2-3; D unclear. The CDR3 consists of 14 residues. The germline CDR1 and CDR2 sequences are MGHDK and SYGVNS. V dropped 4 bases and J dropped 2 bases, with 10 bases sitting between them. CDR3 nucleotides: TGTGCCAGCAGTGTGTGGGGTTCCACAGATACGCAGTATTTT. This sequence encodes CASSVWGSTDTQYF.

The V and J genes are TRBV12-3 or TRBV12-4 and TRBJ2-7; 8 positions match TRBD2. J was trimmed by 3 bases and V by 5 bases; bases with no gene match: 9. The length of the CDR3 is 15 residues. CDR3 in amino acids: CASSTGTSFIYEQYF. The CDR3 DNA reads TGTGCCAGCAGTACCGGGACTAGTTTTATCTACGAGCAGTACTTC.

This clonotype has just a few counts. The chain couples TRBV5-1 to TRBJ2-1; either TRBD1 or TRBD2 may fit D (6 bases each). Trimming removed 4 bases at V and 0 bases at J, with 11 bases between. The CDR3 has 15 amino acids. CDR1 and CDR2 from the germline V gene are SGHRS and YFSETQ. The CDR3 loop is CASSRGTFSYNEQFF. CDR3 in DNA: TGCGCCAGCAGCCGGGGGACATTCTCCTACAATGAGCAGTTCTTC.

This clonotype came up many times. The gene calls are TRBV29-1 and TRBJ2-5; 12 positions match TRBD2. The CDR3 contains 14 residues. Germline lookup yields CDR1 SQVTM and CDR2 ANQGSEA. With V trimmed by 6 bases and J by 4 bases, 6 bases remained unmatched. The CDR3 here is CSVLAGGEGETQYF. The CDR3 nucleotides are TGCAGCGTACTAGCGGGAGGAGAGGGAGAGACCCAGTACTTC. Variable domain in full (rest from reference TRBV29-1 and TRBJ2-5): SAVISQKPSRDICQRGTSLTIQCQVDSQVTMMFWYRQQPGQSLTLIATANQGSEATYESGFVIDKFPISRPNLTFSTLTVSNMSPEDSSIYLCSVLAGGEGETQYFGPGTRLLVL.

This clonotype appeared many times. This CDR3 reads CSARVGLSEQFF. The CDR3 bases are TGCAGTGCTAGAGTAGGTCTAAGTGAGCAGTTCTTC. The chain has TRBV20-1 and TRBJ2-1; D is undetermined. V gave up 1 base and J gave up 9 bases, with 10 bases separating them. Germline assignment: CDR1 DFQATT and CDR2 SNEGSKA (reference sequence). The CDR3 spans 12 residues.

This clonotype was recorded many times. The J gene is TRBJ2-3, the V gene TRBV7-6, with 8 bases identical to TRBD1. V shed 5 bases and J 6 bases; nucleotides not matched to a gene: 10. Germline V lookup: CDR1 SGHVS, CDR2 FNYEAQ. The CDR3 length is 15 residues. In DNA form, the CDR3 reads TGTGCCAGCAGCGCAACCGGACAGGGTCCCGATACGCAGTATTTT. It encodes CASSATGQGPDTQYF.

This chain links TRBV4-3 with TRBJ1-4, with 7 bases that match TRBD1. The CDR3 sequence is 16 residues long. After removal of 0 bases from V and 4 bases from J, the junction contained 5 bases not matched to a gene. CDR1 is LGHNA, CDR2 YSLEER, per germline. The CDR3 nucleotides read TGCGCCAGCAGCCAAGATGGTGGGACAGTTAATGAAAAACTGTTTTTT. Its translation is CASSQDGGTVNEKLFF.

The sample holds a few counts of this clonotype. V is TRBV5-5 and J is TRBJ1-4, with D possibly TRBD1 on 6 matching bases. The ends were cut back, 4 bases at V and 11 bases at J, with 18 bases in the middle. This CDR3 spans 14 amino acids. The germline V gene encodes CDR1 SGHKS and CDR2 YYEKEE (reference sequence). Written as DNA, the CDR3 is TGTGCCAGCAGCCCCGGACAGACGGGTTTGAAACTGTTTTTT. Protein sequence: CASSPGQTGLKLFF. Variable domain in full (rest from reference TRBV5-5 and TRBJ1-4): DAGVTQSPTHLIKTRGQQVTLRCSPISGHKSVSWYQQVLGQGPQFIFQYYEKEERGRGNFPDRFSARQFPNYSSELNVNALLLGDSALYLCASSPGQTGLKLFFGSGTQLSVL.

The chain combines TRBV18 with TRBJ2-6; the match to TRBD2 covers 11 bases. CDR1 and CDR2 from the germline V gene are KGHSH and LQKENI. The V and J ends lost 7 bases and 2 bases, in that order; junction bases with no gene match: 7. The CDR3 is made up of 17 amino acids. CDR3 amino acids: CASFRASGRTGANVLTF. In DNA form, the CDR3 reads TGTGCCAGCTTTAGGGCTAGCGGGAGGACTGGGGCCAACGTCCTGACTTTC.

The chain recombines TRBV6-2 or TRBV6-3 with TRBJ2-5; D is uncertain. Germline-derived CDR1 and CDR2 are MNHEY and SVGEGT. Trimming took 0 bases from V and 2 from J, leaving 4 bases between them. This CDR3 is built from 13 residues. The CDR3 sequence: CASSYSNQETQYF. In DNA, the CDR3 is TGTGCCAGCAGTTACTCTAATCAAGAGACCCAGTACTTC.

This clonotype has a count of ten or more. The chain couples TRBV2 to TRBJ2-5; D remains unclear. V was pared by 6 bases and J by 5 bases, with 19 bases between. Germline CDR1 SNHLY, CDR2 FYNNEI. The CDR3 consists of 15 residues. In nucleotides, the CDR3 is TGTGCCAGCAGCTTGCTAGTGGCCCAACGGGAGACCCAGTACTTC. Protein product: CASSLLVAQRETQYF.

This clonotype was counted ten times or more. The genes are TRBV20-1 and TRBJ2-1, with unresolved D. Trimming stripped 0 bases from V and 9 bases from J, with 15 bases between. The CDR3 covers 14 residues. Germline lookup yields CDR1 DFQATT and CDR2 SNEGSKA (reference sequence). CDR3 loop: CSARDASTRVEQFF. The DNA of the CDR3 is TGCAGTGCTAGAGATGCAAGCACTCGCGTTGAGCAGTTCTTC.